The rows below give T cell receptor beta chains drawn from one sample of a study of T cells after yellow fever vaccination. Each CDR3 protein gets one entry after TCRdb re-called the 5' RACE reads with MiXCR. The sample lists 90,000 to 130,000 distinct CDR3 sequences, approximately 8.4% occurring once. The input for sequencing was CD8+ T cells sorted from PBMCs, taken 45 days after the yellow fever booster vaccination. Receptors originate from a man under 40 who received the YFV17D yellow fever vaccine. The CDR3 runs from the conserved cysteine through the conserved F or W.

20,TRBV20-1,TRBJ2-5,CSAAPPYLPTGTQLQETQYF
15,TRBV12-3/TRBV12-4,TRBJ2-1,CASSVTGTSVDEQFF
16,TRBV21-1,TRBJ2-2,CASSIEAARGTGELFF
18,TRBV27,TRBJ2-6,CASHAGTQETSGANVLTF
15,TRBV27,TRBJ2-7,CASSLNRALLYEQYF
15,TRBV10-2,TRBJ2-7,CASRAPVASSYEQYF
14,TRBV20-1,TRBJ2-1,CSARGDRFHNEQFF
12,TRBV6-5,TRBJ1-2,CASRPLGGGYTF
14,TRBV27,TRBJ2-1,CASSTYLLGTEQFF
14,TRBV20-1,TRBJ1-2,CSAFKTGPSRGYTF
18,TRBV28,TRBJ2-7,CASSPWTSGRASGYEQYF
15,TRBV20-1,TRBJ2-2,CSAHSGSQNTGELFF
10,TRBV20-1,TRBJ2-5,CSAGRETQYF
11,TRBV29-1,TRBJ2-2,CSVVNTGELFF
8,TRBV20-1,TRBJ1-2,CSAGGYTF
16,TRBV7-9,TRBJ2-7,CASTPEGGLSLYEQYF
13,TRBV27,TRBJ2-7,CASSTGTVYEQYF
16,TRBV19,TRBJ2-1,CASSFSPVAFGNEQFF
15,TRBV7-2,TRBJ2-7,CASSPDSLVSYEQYF
15,TRBV7-8,TRBJ2-5,CASSLGTSGIETQYF
13,TRBV4-3,TRBJ1-1,CASSQTLNTEAFF
14,TRBV6-1,TRBJ2-3,CASPLGGMGDTQYF
12,TRBV12-3/TRBV12-4,TRBJ1-1,CASSPTDRGPFF
16,TRBV9,TRBJ2-3,CASSVAGSGSGDTQYF
14,TRBV10-3,TRBJ2-5,CAISEAQPWETQYF
13,TRBV29-1,TRBJ2-1,CSASLGGASEQFF
16,TRBV20-1,TRBJ2-7,CSALGLAGVGSYEQYF
15,TRBV7-2,TRBJ2-7,CASSDGDGKAYEQYF
14,TRBV29-1,TRBJ1-3,CSVEELGTGNTIYF
13,TRBV29-1,TRBJ2-7,CSVDTGDSYEQYF
15,TRBV29-1,TRBJ1-3,CSVGGDRGSGNTIYF
12,TRBV20-1,TRBJ2-7,CSLEGRSYEQYF
13,TRBV29-1,TRBJ2-7,CSVESQLTYEQYF